This is a list of T cell receptor beta chains from one sample in a study of T cells in tuberculosis. Libraries were prepared by immunoSEQ multiplex PCR; TCRdb keeps only in-frame clonotypes and omits some of them. This table holds around 33,000 clones, nearly 90% found once. The sequenced sample was PBMCs, obtained at tuberculosis diagnosis. These receptors originate from an adult with tuberculosis. Each CDR3 is given with its conserved first and last residue. The D gene is left open where the match is weak. Expanded clones are given a class, and other clones once, few, many or no size at all.

>once|TRBJ2-1|TRBD2|TRBV11-2
CASSLVAGEGEQFF
TGTGCCAGCAGCTTAGTCGCGGGAGAAGGTGAGCAGTTCTTC
>-|TRBJ2-2|TRBD1|TRBV28
CASSRQGTGELFF
TGTGCCAGCAGTCGACAGGGTACCGGGGAGCTGTTTTTT
>few|TRBJ2-6|-|TRBV6-1
CASSAIAGSGANVLTF
TGTGCCAGCAGTGCCATCGCGGGCTCTGGGGCCAACGTCCTGACTTTC
>-|TRBJ1-2|-|TRBV2
CASIKSGLANYGYTF
TGTGCCAGCATAAAGTCAGGGTTAGCTAACTATGGCTACACCTTC
>-|TRBJ1-5|-|TRBV18
CASSRGQDSNQPQHF
TGTGCCAGCTCACGGGGACAAGATAGCAATCAGCCCCAGCATTTT
>once|TRBJ2-2|-|TRBV29-1
CSIGASFSGELFF
TGCAGCATTGGGGCTAGCTTCAGCGGGGAGCTGTTTTTT
>-|TRBJ1-6|-|TRBV6-6
CASSPSAYNSPLHF
TGTGCCAGCAGCCCCAGCGCTTATAATTCACCCCTCCACTTT
>few|TRBJ1-2|-|TRBV18
CASSPPSSTHYGYTF
TGTGCCAGCTCACCACCGTCTAGTACCCACTATGGCTACACCTTC
>few|TRBJ2-7|-|TRBV5-1
CASSLGESEQYF
TGCGCCAGCAGCTTGGGGGAGTCCGAGCAGTACTTC
>-|TRBJ1-6|-|TRBV7-2
CASSFSGNSPLHF
TGTGCCAGCAGCTTCTCGGGGAATTCACCCCTCCACTTT
>-|TRBJ2-2|TRBD2|TRBV10-3
CAIRPGLAGDGELFF
TGTGCCATCAGGCCGGGACTAGCGGGAGACGGGGAGCTGTTTTTT
>once|TRBJ1-1|-|TRBV21-1
CASSPQGVVAEAFF
TGTGCCAGCAGCCCACAGGGGGTTGTCGCTGAAGCTTTCTTT
>-|TRBJ2-5|-|TRBV2
CAIDYLQETQYF
TGTGCCATAGACTACTTGCAAGAGACCCAGTACTTC
>-|TRBJ2-7|TRBD1|TRBV5-6
CASSWTGGSYEQYF
TGTGCCAGCAGCTGGACAGGGGGCTCCTACGAGCAGTACTTC
>-|TRBJ1-1|-|TRBV5-1
CASSFGGGGTEAFF
TGCGCCAGCAGCTTTGGGGGTGGAGGGACTGAAGCTTTCTTT
>-|TRBJ1-2|-|TRBV18
CASSPIDSAVYGYTF
TGTGCCAGCTCACCGATCGACAGTGCCGTCTATGGCTACACCTTC
>once|TRBJ1-1|TRBD1|TRBV28
CASSWGTGRYTEAFF
TGTGCCAGCAGTTGGGGGACAGGGAGGTACACTGAAGCTTTCTTT
>few|TRBJ1-1|-|TRBV6-5
CASSRGENTEAFF
TGTGCCAGCAGCCGGGGAGAGAACACTGAAGCTTTCTTT
>-|TRBJ2-7|TRBD1|TRBV30
CAWSDSFWDRSSYEQYF
TGTGCCTGGAGTGATTCATTTTGGGACAGGAGCTCCTACGAGCAGTACTTC
>few|TRBJ2-1|-|TRBV9
CASSDGDEQFF
TGTGCCAGCAGCGACGGGGATGAGCAGTTCTTC
>-|TRBJ2-7|-|TRBV14
CASQPGTSYEQYF
TGTGCCAGCCAACCGGGAACTTCCTACGAGCAGTACTTC
>once|TRBJ2-7|TRBD2|TRBV13
CASSSTLTSSLGEQYF
TGTGCCAGCAGCTCCACTCTGACTAGCTCCCTTGGGGAGCAGTACTTC
>-|TRBJ2-3|TRBD2|TRBV2
CASSDPTSGRTDTQYF
TGTGCCAGCAGTGACCCGACTAGCGGGAGAACAGATACGCAGTATTTT
>-|TRBJ1-2|TRBD1|TRBV6-5
CASSRGTGTNYGYTF
TGTGCCAGCAGTAGAGGGACAGGAACTAACTATGGCTACACCTTC
>-|TRBJ2-2|-|TRBV6-1
CASRARTNTGELFF
TGTGCCAGCAGGGCCAGGACGAACACCGGGGAGCTGTTTTTT
>-|TRBJ1-1|-|TRBV27
CASGNTEAFF
TGTGCCTCAGGGAACACTGAAGCTTTCTTT
>few|TRBJ1-3|TRBD1|TRBV28
CASSPLQGTGNTIYF
TGTGCCAGCAGCCCCTTACAGGGGACGGGAAACACCATATATTTT
>few|TRBJ2-3|TRBD1|TRBV5-6
CASSSTGGDTQYF
TGTGCCAGCAGCTCGACAGGGGGAGATACGCAGTATTTT
>-|TRBJ2-3|TRBD2|TRBV5-1
CASRIPSAGTSGFQGADTQYF
TGCGCCAGCAGGATCCCCTCCGCCGGGACTAGCGGATTTCAGGGGGCAGATACGCAGTATTTT
>-|TRBJ2-5|-|TRBV19
CASSTVGTKQETQYF
TGTGCCAGTAGTACTGTGGGGACAAAACAAGAGACCCAGTACTTC
>-|TRBJ1-1|-|TRBV6-5
CASSLDMNTEAFF
TGTGCCAGCAGCCTTGACATGAACACTGAAGCTTTCTTT
>once|TRBJ2-1|TRBD2|TRBV6-4
CASSEGSGSYNEQFF
TGTGCCAGCAGTGAAGGTAGCGGGAGTTACAATGAGCAGTTCTTC
>once|TRBJ2-7|-|TRBV29-1
CSVCNGSYEQYF
TGCAGCGTTTGTAACGGCTCCTACGAGCAGTACTTC
>-|TRBJ1-2|TRBD1|TRBV7-8
CASSLGTGSGYTF
TGTGCCAGCAGCTTAGGGACAGGGAGTGGCTACACCTTC
>-|TRBJ2-5|-|TRBV6-5
CASSYEVFGETQYF
TGTGCCAGCAGTTACGAGGTTTTTGGCGAGACCCAGTACTTC
>-|TRBJ2-7|-|TRBV6-1
CASSRRRDDEQYF
TGTGCCAGCAGTAGACGGCGGGACGACGAGCAGTACTTC
>-|TRBJ1-1|-|TRBV5-1
CASSLVSNTEAFF
TGCGCCAGCAGCTTGGTATCTAACACTGAAGCTTTCTTT